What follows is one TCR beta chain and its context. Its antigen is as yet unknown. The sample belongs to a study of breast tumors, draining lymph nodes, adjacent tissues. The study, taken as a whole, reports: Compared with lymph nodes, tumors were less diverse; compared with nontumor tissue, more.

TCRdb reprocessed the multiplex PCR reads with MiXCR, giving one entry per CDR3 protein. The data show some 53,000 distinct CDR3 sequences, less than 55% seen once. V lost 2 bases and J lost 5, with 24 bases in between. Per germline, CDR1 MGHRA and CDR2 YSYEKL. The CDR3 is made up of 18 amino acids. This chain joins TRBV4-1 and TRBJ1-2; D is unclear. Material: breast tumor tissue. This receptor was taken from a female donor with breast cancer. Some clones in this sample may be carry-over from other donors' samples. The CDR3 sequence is CASSQPGLAGDSIYGYTF. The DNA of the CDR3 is TGCGCCAGCAGCCAACCTGGACTAGCGGGAGACTCAATTTATGGCTACACCTTC.